The rows below give T cell receptor beta chains drawn from one sample of a study of T-cell reconstitution after alpha-beta-depleted transplantation in children. TCRdb re-called the PCR reads through MiXCR, storing one row per CDR3 protein. The sample holds some 340,000 distinct CDR3 sequences; approximately 10% are singletons and the top ten take less than 2.5%. Sample: PBMCs from the stem cell graft donor, taken from the stem cell graft. The source of these receptors is a human donor who donated a stem cell graft to a child with acute lymphoblastic leukemia. Both conserved end residues are part of each CDR3. D genes are given only for firm matches. The listing skips clone size in some rows; elsewhere it reads once, few, many or a size class.

D | J | V | size | CDR3 | DNA
TRBD1 | TRBJ2-1 | TRBV15 | . | CATSGQGSEQFF | TGTGCCACCAGCGGACAGGGTTCGGAGCAGTTCTTC
. | TRBJ1-1 | TRBV29-1 | few | CSAVGTEAFF | TGCAGCGCCGTCGGCACTGAAGCTTTCTTT
. | TRBJ2-7 | TRBV14 | . | CASSQEIGFDREQYF | TGTGCCAGCAGCCAAGAAATAGGGTTTGATCGCGAGCAGTACTTC
TRBD2 | TRBJ2-1 | TRBV4-3 | . | CASSHGTSRYNEQFF | TGCGCCAGCAGCCACGGGACTAGCAGGTACAATGAGCAGTTCTTC
TRBD2 | TRBJ2-5 | TRBV20-1 | many | CSALSSGRASKTQYF | TGCAGTGCACTCAGTAGCGGGAGGGCTTCGAAGACCCAGTACTTC
. | TRBJ2-7 | TRBV7-8 | . | CASSLVANSYEQYF | TGTGCCAGCAGCTTAGTGGCAAATTCCTACGAGCAGTACTTC
. | TRBJ2-3 | TRBV7-9 | . | CASSLPAGTDTQYF | TGTGCCAGCAGCTTACCTGCAGGCACAGATACGCAGTATTTT
TRBD2 | TRBJ2-1 | TRBV20-1 | . | CSARETSGSLGSYNEQFF | TGCAGTGCTAGAGAGACTAGCGGGAGCTTGGGCTCCTACAATGAGCAGTTCTTC
. | TRBJ1-1 | TRBV4-1 | . | CASSQGPSDRVTEAFF | TGCGCCAGCAGCCAGGGACCTTCGGACCGGGTGACTGAAGCTTTCTTT
. | TRBJ2-7 | TRBV5-1 | . | CASTLAPMGSYEQYF | TGCGCCAGCACCCTCGCCCCGATGGGCTCCTACGAGCAGTACTTC
. | TRBJ2-7 | TRBV3-1 | few | CASSQFSFYEQYF | TGTGCCAGCAGCCAATTCAGCTTCTACGAGCAGTACTTC
. | TRBJ2-3 | TRBV15 | . | CATIRDEARLTQYF | TGTGCCACCATCAGAGACGAGGCTAGACTAACGCAGTATTTT
TRBD1 | TRBJ1-1 | TRBV27 | . | CASSPKTGGNIYFMNTEAFF | TGTGCCAGCAGTCCGAAGACAGGGGGCAATATATATTTTATGAACACTGAAGCTTTCTTT
TRBD1 | TRBJ1-5 | TRBV7-9 | . | CASSLGTGADQPQHF | TGTGCCAGCAGCTTGGGGACAGGGGCGGATCAGCCCCAGCATTTT
TRBD2 | TRBJ2-5 | TRBV7-2 | few | CASSPGGGWGQETQYF | TGTGCCAGCAGCCCCGGGGGGGGCTGGGGACAAGAGACCCAGTACTTC
. | TRBJ2-2 | TRBV27 | few | CASSLFSGVDTGELFF | TGTGCCAGCAGTTTATTTTCTGGGGTTGACACCGGGGAGCTGTTTTTT
TRBD2 | TRBJ2-3 | TRBV15 | many | CATSKARESRYTQYF | TGTGCCACCAGCAAGGCGCGGGAGAGTAGGTATACGCAGTATTTT
TRBD2 | TRBJ2-3 | TRBV4-2 | . | CAMGPGTSETSTDTQYF | TGTGCCATGGGCCCCGGGACTAGCGAGACTAGCACAGATACGCAGTATTTT
TRBD2 | TRBJ2-7 | TRBV20-1 | few | CSARGGLAGLYEQYF | TGCAGTGCTAGAGGTGGACTAGCGGGCCTCTACGAGCAGTACTTC
. | TRBJ2-2 | TRBV12-3/TRBV12-4 | few | CASSPGWGAPGELFF | TGTGCCAGCAGTCCAGGGTGGGGGGCTCCCGGGGAGCTGTTTTTT
. | TRBJ1-2 | TRBV5-1 | few | CASSLVGGGYGYTF | TGCGCCAGCAGCTTGGTCGGAGGGGGCTATGGCTACACCTTC
. | TRBJ2-2 | TRBV6-2/TRBV6-3 | few | CAGGNTGELFF | TGTGCCGGGGGAAACACCGGGGAGCTGTTTTTT
. | TRBJ2-1 | TRBV10-3 | few | CATRGGVGEQFF | TGTGCCACCCGGGGAGGAGTCGGTGAGCAGTTCTTC
. | TRBJ2-1 | TRBV4-1 | few | CASSSRDKDNEQFF | TGCGCCAGCAGCTCCCGGGACAAGGACAATGAGCAGTTCTTC
. | TRBJ2-5 | TRBV6-2/TRBV6-3 | . | CATGPGTTEYF | TGTGCCACTGGGCCGGGGACGACGGAGTACTTC
TRBD1 | TRBJ2-4 | TRBV29-1 | . | CSVVRTGENIQYF | TGCAGCGTTGTGCGGACAGGGGAAAACATTCAGTACTTC
. | TRBJ2-2 | TRBV7-2 | . | CASSLGPPGATGELFF | TGTGCCAGCAGCCTGGGCCCCCCGGGGGCCACCGGGGAGCTGTTTTTT
. | TRBJ2-5 | TRBV20-1 | . | CSASFAGWNQETQYF | TGCAGTGCTAGTTTCGCGGGTTGGAATCAAGAGACCCAGTACTTC
TRBD1 | TRBJ2-3 | TRBV7-2 | . | CASNSGQGSYTQYF | TGTGCCAGCAACTCCGGACAGGGGTCGTATACGCAGTATTTT
. | TRBJ2-3 | TRBV5-6 | many | CASSPAPDLPPDTQYF | TGTGCCAGCAGCCCCGCGCCGGATTTGCCCCCAGATACGCAGTATTTT
. | TRBJ2-1 | TRBV10-3 | few | CAISEVTVNEQFF | TGTGCCATCAGTGAGGTAACGGTAAATGAGCAGTTCTTC
. | TRBJ1-6 | TRBV27 | . | CASSLGTGAYNSPLHF | TGTGCCAGCAGTTTGGGGACCGGTGCATATAATTCACCCCTCCACTTT
. | TRBJ1-2 | TRBV5-1 | many | CASSLTSVDGYTF | TGCGCCAGCAGCTTGACAAGCGTGGACGGCTACACCTTC